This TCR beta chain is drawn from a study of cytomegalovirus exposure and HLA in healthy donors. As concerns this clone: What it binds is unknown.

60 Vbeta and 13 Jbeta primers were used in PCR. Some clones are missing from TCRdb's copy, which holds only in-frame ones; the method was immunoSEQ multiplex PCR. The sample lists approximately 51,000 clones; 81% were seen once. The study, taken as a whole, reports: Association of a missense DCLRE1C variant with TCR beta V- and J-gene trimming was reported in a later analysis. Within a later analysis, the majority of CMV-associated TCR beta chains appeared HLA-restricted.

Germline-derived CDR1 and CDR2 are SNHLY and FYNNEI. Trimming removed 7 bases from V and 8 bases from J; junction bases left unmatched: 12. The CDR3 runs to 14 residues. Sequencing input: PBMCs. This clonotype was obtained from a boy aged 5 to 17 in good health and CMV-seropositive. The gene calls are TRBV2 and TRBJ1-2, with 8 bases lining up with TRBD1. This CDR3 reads CASNNPTGAGGYTF. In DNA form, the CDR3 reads TGTGCCAGCAACAACCCGACAGGGGCGGGGGGCTACACCTTC.